This TCR beta chain was recovered during a study of shared clonotypes between healthy human individuals. Study overall: A donor's plate count was three for CD4 naive and three for CD4 memory; CD8 naive had two and CD8 memory one. Overall study findings and caveats: Roughly 5% of naive CD4 clonotypes were common to several donors. Non-shared clonotypes had lower generation probabilities than clonotypes shared by all four sorted-subset donors.

Sequencing was performed with immunoSEQ multiplex PCR; in TCRdb, only in-frame clones are kept and a portion is missing. The data show roughly 2,300,000 clones, around 92% seen once. The CDR3 length is 10 residues. In germline, CDR1 is MDHEN, CDR2 SYDVKM. Details on this clone: Its target is not known. One end of the junction fails to match germline, which may point to a read error.

The clonotype was recovered from a man aged 18-30 years in good health. Some clones in this sample may be carry-over from other donors' samples. The genes are TRBV28 and TRBJ2-5; D gene unclear. The sample taken for sequencing was naive CD4+ T cells from PBMCs. Subset described: CD45RA+ positively selected. The CDR3 here is CASSLDPPHF. Written as DNA, the CDR3 is TGTGCCAGCAGTTTAGACCCCCCGCACTTC.